This T cell receptor beta chain was documented in a study of blood T cell repertoires in COVID-19 (dated by TCRdb to about 2020). Notes on the research overall: The collaborator samples originated in the United States, Italy and Spain and spanned the acute and convalescent phases of COVID-19. Subjects who had been exposed to COVID-19, were actively infected with it, or had recovered from it provided the deeply sampled blood TCRbeta repertoires that made up the dataset. Where HLA class I and class II types were available, the types were taken from metadata supplied by the sample provider, not from assay-based typing. The repertoires were made available in a free public database intended to serve as a resource for research on the immune response to SARS-CoV-2. The samples were drawn from the first 160 participants of the ongoing ImmuneRACE study and from 1,254 subjects provided by 6 global collaborators. The material from the prospective study consisted of cDNA or gDNA derived from T cells, B-cell-depleted T cells, or PBMCs. The sample metadata nearly always contained a de-identified subject ID, COVID-19 status, age in years and sex.

Overall results and qualifications from the work: Clinical and demographic metadata were provided uncurated, with the amount varying by source and participant.

The CDR3 spans 14 residues, from the cysteine through the phenylalanine. This entry keeps only the CDR3 DNA: 42 bases, framed from base 1. CDR1 and CDR2 (LNHDA, SQIVND) derive from the germline V gene (reference sequence). With respect to this clone: Its specific antigen is unknown. Relative to the germline gene, one junction end is altered; a read error may explain this.

TCRbeta CDR3 regions were amplified from genomic DNA by means of the immunoSEQ Assay, a bias-controlled multiplex PCR. On the study's bioinformatics: The number of nucleated cells in each sample was estimated from the amplification of reference gene primers within the assay. To quantify the absolute abundance of each unique TCRbeta CDR3 rearrangement, sequence reads were collapsed and filtered. For each sample, productive Simpson clonality was calculated as the square root of Simpson's diversity index across productive rearrangements. Entries here come from immuneACCESS through TCRdb and include only in-frame sequences with V and J called. Some clones fail to appear in such tables; in the studies checked, an unresolved V gene covers under half of the shortfall, and the cause of the remainder is unknown. D and trimming come from the DNA, and the V and J calls and clone size come from that table. This sample gives around 250,000 clones in total; 82% of them show up just once. The biggest ten clones account for approximately 15% of the sample.

In the prospective study, participants were about 18 to 95 years old, resided in 24 geographic areas of the United States, and were enrolled through a virtual design. In the prospective study, participants were assigned to cohorts based on the clinical history participants reported in a screening survey and a study questionnaire. Recovered participants in ImmuneRACE Cohort 3 were defined as having two consecutive negative NP/OP PCR tests, clearance from a healthcare professional, or resolution of symptoms. In the prospective study, whole blood, serum and a nasopharyngeal or oropharyngeal swab were collected from each participant by mobile phlebotomists. Participants in the prospective study had the option to provide additional blood draws and questionnaires over a roughly 2-month period. Before DNA extraction, blood samples from the prospective study were shipped at room temperature or frozen.

The sequence derives from a man in his forties who had recovered from COVID-19. The source material was PBMCs or T cells enriched from blood (not recorded which). This receptor chain uses TRBV19 and TRBJ2-2, with a weak D call of TRBD2 (5 bases match). The nucleotide sequence reads as follows: TGTGCCAGTAGTACCGGACTGAACTCCGGGGAGCTGTTTTTT. It specifies CASSTGLNSGELFF.